The clone carrying this TCR beta chain was seen a few times. As yet, its antigen is unknown. This entry is derived from a study of T-cell memory formation after mild COVID-19. The wider study: Largely donor-specific sequence clusters came from a couple of donors. Study conclusions and caveats: CD4+ contracting clones were found mainly in CM and EM, and CD8+ ones in EMRA.

V gave up 4 bases and J gave up 0 bases, with 11 bases separating them. The germline gives CDR1 SGHRS, CDR2 YFSETQ. The CDR3 totals 16 residues. TCRdb redid the calling of the 5' RACE reads with MiXCR, one entry per CDR3 protein. The profile shows about 350,000 distinct CDR3 sequences, roughly an eighth of them singletons. This TCR derives from a man in his late teens or twenties who had mild COVID-19 (a few samples of this study predate the infection). Cell type and time point are not known. Sequences were obtained from PBMCs or a T cell subset sorted from them (not recorded which). The chain links TRBV5-1 to TRBJ2-6, with D perhaps assigned TRBD1 or TRBD2 (5 bases each). Here the CDR3 DNA reads TGCGCCAGCAGCCTGGGGGAGAGCTCTGGGGCCAACGTCCTGACTTTC. Translated: CASSLGESSGANVLTF. Supplemented by reference TRBV5-1 and TRBJ2-6, the full variable domain reads KAGVTQTPRYLIKTRGQQVTLSCSPISGHRSVSWYQQTPGQGLQFLFEYFSETQRNKGNFPGRFSGRQFSNSRSEMNVSTLELGDSALYLCASSLGESSGANVLTFGAGSRLTVL.